Listed below are T cell receptor beta chains from one sample, sequenced in a study of early T cells in non-severe SARS-CoV-2 infection. Each CDR3 protein gets one entry after TCRdb re-called the 5' RACE reads with MiXCR. The table shows roughly 63,000 distinct CDR3 sequences, with more than 10% occurring only once. The sample consisted of whole blood, taken at baseline. The receptors derive from an adult who was a healthcare worker with PCR-confirmed SARS-CoV-2 infection or an uninfected control (not recorded which). The donor label of this sample is uncertain. CDR3s include the opening cysteine and the closing phenylalanine or tryptophan. Each record gives: V gene, D gene, clone size, J gene, CDR3 DNA, CDR3 protein. A D gene is named only where the DNA matches it firmly. Not all rows give a size; the values are once, few, many and, for expanded clones, a class.

TRBV5-1,TRBD1,NA,TRBJ1-1,TGCGCCAGCAGCTCTAGGACAGGGTCGAACACTGAAGCTTTCTTT,CASSSRTGSNTEAFF
TRBV10-3,TRBD1,few,TRBJ1-6,TGTGCCATCAGTGAGAGGGACAGCAATTCACCCCTCCACTTT,CAISERDSNSPLHF
TRBV18,NA,many,TRBJ1-1,TGTGCCAGCTCAGGAACAGCGAACACTGAAGCTTTCTTT,CASSGTANTEAFF
TRBV7-8,NA,many,TRBJ2-1,TGTGCCAGCAGCTTATGGGGGAATGAGCAGTTCTTC,CASSLWGNEQFF
TRBV18,TRBD2,NA,TRBJ2-1,TGTGCCAGCTCACCACCCCCGGTAGAGCGGGGGGCGAGGGGGCAGTTCTTC,CASSPPPVERGARGQFF
TRBV14,NA,NA,TRBJ2-3,TGTGCCAGCAGAAGGGGTATCCCCACAGATACGCAGTATTTT,CASRRGIPTDTQYF
TRBV7-3,NA,many,TRBJ1-2,TGTGCCAGCAGCTTAACGGGAGGGCAGGACTATGGCTACACCTTC,CASSLTGGQDYGYTF
TRBV4-2,NA,few,TRBJ2-2,TGTGCCAGCAGCCAAGATGTGATAGCTATAGGGGAGCTGTTTTTT,CASSQDVIAIGELFF
TRBV10-3,NA,few,TRBJ2-1,TGTGCCATCAGTGACCCGACCTTCAGGGATGAGCAGTTCTTC,CAISDPTFRDEQFF
TRBV10-1,NA,few,TRBJ1-1,TGCGCCAGCAGTGTGAGGACCGAAGGATCTGAAGCTTTCTTT,CASSVRTEGSEAFF
TRBV7-8,TRBD1,NA,TRBJ1-4,TGTGCCAGCAGCTTGGTTCGCAGGGGGAGGACTAATGAAAAACTGTTTTTT,CASSLVRRGRTNEKLFF
TRBV7-3,TRBD2,many,TRBJ2-1,TGTGCCAGCAGCTCGGCGGGGGGACTCAATGAGCAGTTCTTC,CASSSAGGLNEQFF
TRBV12-3/TRBV12-4,TRBD1,many,TRBJ1-2,TGTGCCAGCAGGGGGGACAGGGCAGATGGCTACACCTTC,CASRGDRADGYTF
TRBV20-1,NA,NA,TRBJ1-2,TGCAGTGCTTTAGACGACCCCTATGGCTACACCTTC,CSALDDPYGYTF
TRBV27,NA,many,TRBJ1-5,TGTGCCAGCAGTTTCCGTCGAGGGGCCAATCAGCCCCAGCATTTT,CASSFRRGANQPQHF
TRBV12-3/TRBV12-4,TRBD1,few,TRBJ1-4,TGTGCCAGCAGTTCGGGACAGGGTCGCGGTGAAAAACTGTTTTTT,CASSSGQGRGEKLFF
TRBV2,TRBD1,few,TRBJ1-5,TGTGCCAGCAGAGGGGACAGGGGGACCCAGCATTTT,CASRGDRGTQHF
TRBV20-1,NA,NA,TRBJ1-1,TGCAGTGCTAGAACTTACAGGGTGAACACTGAAGCTTTCTTT,CSARTYRVNTEAFF
TRBV5-8,NA,few,TRBJ2-4,TGTGCCAGCAGCTTGCCCGGTTCCAAAAACATTCAGTACTTC,CASSLPGSKNIQYF
TRBV10-2,NA,NA,TRBJ2-3,TGCGCCAGCAGTACTACAGATACGCAGTATTTT,CASSTTDTQYF
TRBV24-1,TRBD1,few,TRBJ2-2,TGTGCCACCAGTGATTTGGGGACAGGGGAAACCGGGGAGCTGTTTTTT,CATSDLGTGETGELFF
TRBV24-1,NA,few,TRBJ2-2,TGTGCCACCAGTGATTTGGTCGGGGCTACGAACACCGGGGAGCTGTTTTTT,CATSDLVGATNTGELFF
TRBV29-1,TRBD2,few,TRBJ2-1,TGCAGCGTCCAAGGATGGGCTAGCGGGGGGACCAGGAGCTCCTACAATGAGCAGTTCTTC,CSVQGWASGGTRSSYNEQFF
TRBV19,TRBD1,NA,TRBJ1-1,TGTGCCAGTAGTGCGATCGCGACAGGGGGGATTGAAGCTTTCTTT,CASSAIATGGIEAFF
TRBV12-3/TRBV12-4,NA,NA,TRBJ2-4,TGTGCCAGCACCAGATGGGGGTTGAGGGACATTCAGTACTTC,CASTRWGLRDIQYF
TRBV10-2,NA,few,TRBJ2-6,TGCGCCAGCAGAGTAGGAGACTCTGGGGCCAACGTCCTGACTTTC,CASRVGDSGANVLTF
TRBV24-1,NA,few,TRBJ2-1,TGTGCCACCAGTGATTTGTATCCGAACACTGAGCAGTTCTTC,CATSDLYPNTEQFF
TRBV12-3/TRBV12-4,TRBD2,few,TRBJ2-2,TGTGCCAGCAGCGAGACAGCCTGGGGGGGAATCGGGGAGCTGTTTTTT,CASSETAWGGIGELFF
TRBV2,TRBD1,few,TRBJ1-5,TGTGCCAGCAGGGGGACAGGGGGCAGTCAGCCCCAGCATTTT,CASRGTGGSQPQHF
TRBV2,NA,many,TRBJ1-2,TGTGCCAGCTCGGTGGGGGCCCTGAGCTACACCTTC,CASSVGALSYTF
TRBV10-2,TRBD2,NA,TRBJ2-1,TGCGCCAGCAGTGAGAGGTTAGCGGGGGAAGACAATGAGCAGTTCTTC,CASSERLAGEDNEQFF
TRBV5-1,TRBD2,many,TRBJ2-3,TGCGCCAGCAGCTTGGTCCTAGCGGGTAACACAGATACGCAGTATTTT,CASSLVLAGNTDTQYF
TRBV12-3/TRBV12-4,NA,few,TRBJ1-1,TGTGCCAGCAGTACCGTTCAGGGCATGAACACTGAAGCTTTCTTT,CASSTVQGMNTEAFF
TRBV12-3/TRBV12-4,TRBD2,few,TRBJ2-3,TGTGCCAGTAGACCGGGGGGTGATACGCAGTATTTT,CASRPGGDTQYF
TRBV4-2,NA,few,TRBJ2-2,TGTGCCAGCAGCCAAGATTTCACTTCCTACACCGGGGAGCTGTTTTTT,CASSQDFTSYTGELFF
TRBV12-3/TRBV12-4,NA,many,TRBJ2-6,TGTGCCAGCAGTTTAATTCCGAACTCTGGGGCCAACGTCCTGACTTTC,CASSLIPNSGANVLTF
TRBV9,TRBD2,NA,TRBJ2-3,TGTGCCAGCAGCGTCAGAGGCGGGGGGACCACAGATACGCAGTATTTT,CASSVRGGGTTDTQYF
TRBV10-3,NA,many,TRBJ1-1,TGTGCCTCCGGAGGGGGTTCGGGTGAAGCTTTCTTT,CASGGGSGEAFF